These 23 T cell receptor beta chains were sequenced from one sample in a study of blood T cells in healthy people across ages. Primers used in a second PCR of roughly 7 to 11 cycles were a sample-barcoded 5' primer and a J-beta primer mix. TCRdb independently ran MiXCR on the 5' RACE reads; one entry per CDR3 protein. The sample carries approximately 600,000 distinct CDR3 sequences, roughly 50% recorded once. The sequenced material came from blood. The receptor source for this set is a man in his 60s in good health.

This clonotype was detected a few times. The chain employs TRBV6-2 or TRBV6-3 and TRBJ2-3, with 8 bases fitting TRBD2. Germline assignment: CDR1 MNHEY and CDR2 SVGEGT. Trimming cost V 5 bases and J 3 bases; bases outside gene matches: 10. The CDR3 has 16 amino acids. The CDR3 region has the DNA TGTGCCAGCAGTAACGGACTAGCAAGGGCGACAGATACGCAGTATTTT. Amino acid sequence: CASSNGLARATDTQYF.

The chain is built from TRBV12-3 or TRBV12-4 and TRBJ1-4; D is unclear. V was trimmed by 3 bases and J by 0 bases, leaving 5 bases between them. This CDR3 region has 14 residues. CDR3 sequence (DNA): TGTGCCAGCAGTTTTGGGACAACTAATGAAAAACTGTTTTTT. It is translated as CASSFGTTNEKLFF.

About this clonotype: One end of the junction is discordant with germline, which a read error may explain. The chain combines TRBV12-3 or TRBV12-4 with TRBJ2-6; tentatively, D is TRBD1 or TRBD2 (5 bases each). This CDR3 spans 18 amino acids. The CDR3 reads CASRKTAVLSSGANVRTF. CDR3 bases: TGTGCCAGCAGGAAGACAGCGGTTCTAAGCTCTGGGGCCAACGTCCGGACTTTC.

The rearrangement joins TRBV5-6 to TRBJ2-1; 8 bases line up with TRBD2. The CDR3 has 18 residues. CDR1 and CDR2 from the germline V gene are SGHDT and YYEEEE. J was trimmed by 8 bases and V by 2 bases; bases with no gene match: 18. DNA of the CDR3: TGTGCCAGCAGCTTAATAGCCAGCGGGGGCCCCCGGCGGGATGAGCAGTTCTTC. Residues: CASSLIASGGPRRDEQFF. The complete variable domain, with remaining parts taken from reference TRBV5-6 and TRBJ2-1, reads DAGVTQSPTHLIKTRGQQVTLRCSPKSGHDTVSWYQQALGQGPQFIFQYYEEEERQRGNFPDRFSGHQFPNYSSELNVNALLLGDSALYLCASSLIASGGPRRDEQFFGPGTRLTVL.

The V gene is TRBV20-1, the J gene TRBJ2-7; 7 bases line up with TRBD1. V lost 1 base and J lost 1; bases outside the gene matches: 10. This CDR3 region has 16 residues. Per germline, CDR1 DFQATT and CDR2 SNEGSKA (reference sequence). The CDR3 DNA is TGCAGTGCTAGAGCCGGGACAGTTGGCGCGTCCTACGAGCAGTACTTC. Translated, it gives CSARAGTVGASYEQYF.

This clonotype has just a few counts. The chain carries TRBV12-3 or TRBV12-4 and TRBJ2-3; TRBD2 matches 8 bases. CDR3 length: 15 residues. Trimming removed 2 bases from V and 4 bases from J; junction bases left unmatched: 5. The CDR3 reads CASSLRSGAADTQYF. CDR3 coding DNA: TGTGCCAGCAGTTTACGTAGCGGGGCCGCAGATACGCAGTATTTT.

On this clonotype: This clone may be a read error of a much larger clone one base away. V is TRBV10-3 and J is TRBJ1-1, with D possibly matching TRBD1 (5 bases). V was trimmed by 11 bases and J by 2 bases, leaving 18 bases between them. This CDR3 region has 14 residues. CDR1 is ENHRY, CDR2 SYGVKD, per germline. CDR3 residues: CAVKGRLGNTEAFF. The CDR3 coding sequence is TGTGCCGTCAAGGGACGCTTGGGAAACACTGAAGCTTTCTTT.

Notes on this clonotype: A read error may produce the germline difference seen at one junction end. V gene TRBV20-1 combines with J gene TRBJ2-1, with D possibly TRBD1 on 5 matching bases. The DNA end is a closer match to TRBJ2-7, so the J assignment may be wrong. Germline loops: CDR1 DFQATT, CDR2 SNEGSKA (reference sequence). CDR3 length: 14 residues. The CDR3 DNA reads as TGCAGTGCGAGAGCAGGGTCCTCCTACAATGAGCAGTACTTC. This encodes CSARAGSSYNEQYF.

The chain combines TRBV28 with TRBJ1-6; unclear D gene. The CDR3 runs to 12 residues. V lost 5 bases, J lost 9 bases, and 8 bases lay in between. The germline gives CDR1 MDHEN, CDR2 SYDVKM. The CDR3 coding sequence is TGTGCCAGCAGTAAAGGCGGTTCACCCCTCCACTTT. It encodes CASSKGGSPLHF.

The rearrangement uses TRBV20-1 and TRBJ2-2, with a tentative D call TRBD2 (5 bases). Deletions cut 3 bases from V and 0 bases from J, with 17 bases between. Germline lookup yields CDR1 DFQATT and CDR2 SNEGSKA (reference sequence). The CDR3 runs 17 residues. For the CDR3, the DNA is TGCAGTGCTAGGCCCGTGGGAGCGCCCGCGAACACCGGGGAGCTGTTTTTT. The encoded protein is CSARPVGAPANTGELFF.

Only a few counts were recorded for this clonotype. This sequence joins TRBV29-1 and TRBJ1-2; 7 nucleotides match TRBD1. The trim removed 4 bases at V and 6 bases at J, leaving 5 bases unmatched. CDR1 is SQVTM, CDR2 ANQGSEA, per germline. The CDR3 is 12 amino acids. The CDR3: CSVGGQDNGYTF. The CDR3 DNA sequence: TGCAGCGTTGGAGGACAGGATAATGGCTACACCTTC.

The chain uses TRBV4-1 and TRBJ1-1; D remains ambiguous. The CDR3 totals 14 residues. V lost 0 bases to trimming and J lost 2 bases, with 7 bases between them. The V gene's germline CDR1 is MGHRA and CDR2 YSYEKL. The CDR3 spells CASSQDRYNTEAFF. The CDR3 region has the DNA TGCGCCAGCAGCCAAGATCGATATAACACTGAAGCTTTCTTT.

The V and J genes are TRBV5-1 and TRBJ2-3; D not certain. The CDR3 contains 15 residues. V was shortened by 2 bases and J by 3 bases, with 13 bases between the two germline ends. CDR1 and CDR2 from the germline V gene are SGHRS and YFSETQ. CDR3 coding DNA: TGCGCCAGCAGCTTCACGGCCCATATTACAGATACGCAGTATTTT. Amino acid sequence: CASSFTAHITDTQYF.

The chain is built from TRBV7-9 and TRBJ2-1; a possible D gene is TRBD2 (7 bases). Near its end, the DNA agrees better with TRBJ2-7, so the J call may be wrong. Germline values: CDR1 SEHNR, CDR2 FQNEAQ (reference sequence). CDR3 length equals 15 residues. This CDR3 is CASSLRGASYNEQYF. Written as DNA, the CDR3 is TGTGCCAGCAGCCTTCGGGGGGCCTCCTACAATGAGCAGTACTTC.

This chain links TRBV28 with TRBJ2-5, with 9 nucleotides matching TRBD1. The CDR3 is 14 residues long. Unmatched junction bases numbered 7, after V lost 6 bases and J lost 5 bases. Germline assignment: CDR1 MDHEN and CDR2 SYDVKM. The CDR3 nucleotides are TGTGCCAGCAGCTCGGGACAGGGCACTGAGACCCAGTACTTC. Protein sequence: CASSSGQGTETQYF.

The chain couples TRBV24-1 to TRBJ1-3, with a weak D call TRBD1 (6 bases). The CDR3 sequence is 17 residues long. Germline V gene sequence: CDR1 KGHDR, CDR2 SFDVKD. V lost 4 bases, J lost 0 bases, and 15 bases lay in between. This chain's CDR3 is CATSERTVTSSGNTIYF. In DNA form, the CDR3 reads TGTGCCACCAGTGAGCGGACAGTCACGAGCTCTGGAAACACCATATATTTT.

The J gene is TRBJ1-1, the V gene TRBV9, with 7 bases that match TRBD1. V trimming: 3 bases; J trimming: 0 bases; junction bases outside the gene matches: 11. Germline CDR1 and CDR2: SGDLS and YYNGEE. CDR3 size: 17 residues. The CDR3 protein is CASSGSTGPKLNTEAFF. In nucleotides, the CDR3 is TGTGCCAGCAGCGGATCGACAGGGCCAAAATTGAACACTGAAGCTTTCTTT.

This clonotype has just a few counts. V gene TRBV28 combines with J gene TRBJ1-6, with TRBD1 matching over 8 bases. Germline assignment: CDR1 MDHEN and CDR2 SYDVKM. The CDR3 is 16 residues long. V gave up 3 bases and J gave up 7 bases; unmatched junction bases: 8. The CDR3 spells CASSFYLGQVNSPLHF. In DNA form, the CDR3 reads TGTGCCAGCAGTTTCTACTTGGGACAGGTCAATTCACCCCTCCACTTT.

The chain is built from TRBV20-1 and TRBJ1-4; no firm D call. The germline V gene has CDR1 DFQATT and CDR2 SNEGSKA (reference sequence). V was cut by 1 base and J by 6 bases, with 6 bases left in between. The CDR3 is made up of 12 amino acids. The CDR3 sequence is CSARGTDEKLFF. CDR3 nucleotide sequence: TGCAGTGCTAGAGGGACTGATGAAAAACTGTTTTTT.

V and J are TRBV6-5 and TRBJ2-2; D remains unclear. CDR1 MNHEY and CDR2 SVGAGI come from the germline V gene. The CDR3 extends over 13 amino acids. The V gene lost 6 bases and the J gene lost 6 bases, with 11 bases spanning the gap. This CDR3 is CASSNRGAGELFF. DNA for the CDR3: TGTGCCAGCAGCAACCGTGGGGCCGGGGAGCTGTTTTTT.

This clonotype was seen more than once but under ten times. This sequence joins TRBV5-1 and TRBJ2-5; tentatively, D is TRBD2 (5 bases). The CDR3 runs to 13 residues. CDR1 is SGHRS, CDR2 YFSETQ, per germline. V lost 4 bases, J lost 2 bases, and 9 bases lay in between. The CDR3 region is CASSNRGQETQYF. DNA of the CDR3: TGCGCCAGCAGCAACCGGGGACAAGAGACCCAGTACTTC.

This clonotype occurred a few times. The chain uses TRBV10-3 and TRBJ2-5; D call uncertain. The CDR3 totals 11 residues. The germline V gene encodes CDR1 ENHRY and CDR2 SYGVKD. Trimming removed 8 bases at V and 2 bases at J, with 6 bases between. The CDR3 DNA sequence: TGTGCCATCGCAGAACAAGAGACCCAGTACTTC. As protein: CAIAEQETQYF.

This chain links TRBV25-1 with TRBJ2-3, with TRBD2 matching 7 bases. CDR1 and CDR2 (germline): MGHDK, SYGVNS. This CDR3 region has 15 residues. Trimming at V came to 1 base and at J to 1 base, leaving 2 bases not matched to a gene. The CDR3 DNA sequence: TGTGCCAGCAGTGAATGGGGGAGGGGCACAGATACGCAGTATTTT. It specifies CASSEWGRGTDTQYF.